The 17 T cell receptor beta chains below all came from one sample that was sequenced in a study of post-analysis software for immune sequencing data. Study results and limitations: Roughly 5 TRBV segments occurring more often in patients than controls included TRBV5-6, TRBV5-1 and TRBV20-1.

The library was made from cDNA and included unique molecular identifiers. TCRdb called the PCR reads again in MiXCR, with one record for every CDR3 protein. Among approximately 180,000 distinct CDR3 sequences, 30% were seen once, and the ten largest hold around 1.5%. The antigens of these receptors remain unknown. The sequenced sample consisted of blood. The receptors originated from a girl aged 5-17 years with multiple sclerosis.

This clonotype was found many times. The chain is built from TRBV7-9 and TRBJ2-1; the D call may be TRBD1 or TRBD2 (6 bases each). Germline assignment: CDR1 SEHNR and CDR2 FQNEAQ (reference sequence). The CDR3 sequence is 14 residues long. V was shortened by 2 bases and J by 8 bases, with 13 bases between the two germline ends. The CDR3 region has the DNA TGTGCCAGCAGCTTATGGGACGGGGGCGATGAGCAGTTCTTC. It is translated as CASSLWDGGDEQFF.

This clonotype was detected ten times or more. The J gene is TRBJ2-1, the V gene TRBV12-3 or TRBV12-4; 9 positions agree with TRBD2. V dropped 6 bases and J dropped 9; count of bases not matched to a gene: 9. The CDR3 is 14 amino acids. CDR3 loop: CASRIAGVGGEQFF. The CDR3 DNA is TGTGCCAGCAGAATAGCGGGAGTGGGTGGTGAGCAGTTCTTC.

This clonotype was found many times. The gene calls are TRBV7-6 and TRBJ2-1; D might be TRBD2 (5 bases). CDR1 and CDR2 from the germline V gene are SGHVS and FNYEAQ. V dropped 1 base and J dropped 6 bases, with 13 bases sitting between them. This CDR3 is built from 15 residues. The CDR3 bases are TGTGCCAGCAGCTTAGAGGCGGGCTCTTTCAATGAGCAGTTCTTC. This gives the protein CASSLEAGSFNEQFF.

The CDR3 nucleotides read TGTGCCAGCAGGCCTTCAGTCTCCTACGAGCAGTACTTC. Residues: CASRPSVSYEQYF. This chain joins TRBV28 and TRBJ2-7; D is unresolved. V dropped 6 bases and J dropped 0 bases, with 9 bases sitting between them. The CDR3 consists of 13 residues. CDR1 is MDHEN and CDR2 is SYDVKM in the germline V gene.

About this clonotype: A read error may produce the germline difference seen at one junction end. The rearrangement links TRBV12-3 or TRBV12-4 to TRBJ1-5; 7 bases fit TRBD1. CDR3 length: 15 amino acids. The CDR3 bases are TGTGCCAGCAGTTTCGCCAGGGGGGGCAATCAGCCCCGGCATTTT. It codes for CASSFARGGNQPRHF.

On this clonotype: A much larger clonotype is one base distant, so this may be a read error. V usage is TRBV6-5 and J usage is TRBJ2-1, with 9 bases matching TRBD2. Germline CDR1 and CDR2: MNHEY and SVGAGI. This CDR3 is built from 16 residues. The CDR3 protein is CASSYSAGTSINGQFF. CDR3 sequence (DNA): TGTGCCAGCAGTTACTCGGCAGGGACTAGCATCAATGGGCAGTTCTTC.

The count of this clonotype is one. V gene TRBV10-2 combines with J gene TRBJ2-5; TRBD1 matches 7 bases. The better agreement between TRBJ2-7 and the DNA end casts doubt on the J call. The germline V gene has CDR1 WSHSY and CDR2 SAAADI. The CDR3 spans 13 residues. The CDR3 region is CASKRDRDYEQYF. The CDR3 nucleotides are TGCGCCAGCAAGCGAGACAGGGACTACGAGCAGTACTTC.

The CDR3 reads CASSQREWYRGQDTQYF. The CDR3 region has the DNA TGCGCCAGCAGCCAACGAGAATGGTATCGGGGGCAGGATACGCAGTATTTT. The chain couples TRBV4-1 to TRBJ2-3, with D tentatively TRBD1 or TRBD2 (6 bases each). Trimming pared 2 bases from V and 6 bases from J, leaving 21 bases between. CDR3 size: 17 residues. Germline V gene lookup returns CDR1 MGHRA and CDR2 YSYEKL.

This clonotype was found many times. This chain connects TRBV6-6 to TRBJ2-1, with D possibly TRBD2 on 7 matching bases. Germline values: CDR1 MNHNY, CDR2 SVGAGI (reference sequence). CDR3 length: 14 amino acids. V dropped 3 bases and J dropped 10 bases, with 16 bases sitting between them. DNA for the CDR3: TGTGCCAGCAGTTATGAGGGGGGGACTACCGAGCAGTTCTTC. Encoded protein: CASSYEGGTTEQFF.

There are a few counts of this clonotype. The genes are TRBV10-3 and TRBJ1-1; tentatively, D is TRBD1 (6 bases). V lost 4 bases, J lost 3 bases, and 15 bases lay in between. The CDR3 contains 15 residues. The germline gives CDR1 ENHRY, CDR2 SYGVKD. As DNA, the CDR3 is TGTGCCATCAGTGGCACCCGGGGGCGCGACACTGAAGCTTTCTTT. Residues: CAISGTRGRDTEAFF.

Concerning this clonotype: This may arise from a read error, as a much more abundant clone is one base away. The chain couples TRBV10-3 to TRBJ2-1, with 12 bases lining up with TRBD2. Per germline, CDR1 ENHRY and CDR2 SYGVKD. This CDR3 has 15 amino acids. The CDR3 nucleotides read TGTGCCATCAACCGACTAGCGGGGGCCTACAATGGGCAGTTCTTC. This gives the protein CAINRLAGAYNGQFF.

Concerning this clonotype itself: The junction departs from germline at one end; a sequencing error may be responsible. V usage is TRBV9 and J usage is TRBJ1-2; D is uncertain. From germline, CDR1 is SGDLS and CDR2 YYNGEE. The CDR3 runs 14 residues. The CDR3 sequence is CVSSVALDYYGYTF. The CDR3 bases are TGTGTCAGCAGCGTAGCTTTGGATTACTATGGCTACACCTTC.

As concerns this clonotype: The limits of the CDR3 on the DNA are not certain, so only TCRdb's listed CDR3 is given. CDR3 sequence: CDSSWGGGSRELYF. The chain uses TRBV5-6 and TRBJ2-7; the table's D call TRBD2 went unverified against the DNA. Per the germline V gene, CDR1 is SGHDT and CDR2 is YYEEEE. The CDR3 extends over 14 residues, inclusive of both ends.

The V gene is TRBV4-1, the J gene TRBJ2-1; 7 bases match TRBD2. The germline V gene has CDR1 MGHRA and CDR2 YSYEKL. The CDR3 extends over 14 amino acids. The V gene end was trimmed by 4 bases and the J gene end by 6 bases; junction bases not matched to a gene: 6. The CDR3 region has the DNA TGCGCCAGCAGCCCATCGACTAGCCTCAATGAGCAGTTCTTC. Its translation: CASSPSTSLNEQFF.

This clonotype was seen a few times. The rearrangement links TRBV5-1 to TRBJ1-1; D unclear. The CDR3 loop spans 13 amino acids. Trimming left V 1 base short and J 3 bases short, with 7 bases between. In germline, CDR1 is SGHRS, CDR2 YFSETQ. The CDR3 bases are TGCGCCAGCAGCTTGCAGGAGGACACTGAAGCTTTCTTT. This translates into CASSLQEDTEAFF. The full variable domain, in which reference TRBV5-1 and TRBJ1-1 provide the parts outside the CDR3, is KAGVTQTPRYLIKTRGQQVTLSCSPISGHRSVSWYQQTPGQGLQFLFEYFSETQRNKGNFPGRFSGRQFSNSRSEMNVSTLELGDSALYLCASSLQEDTEAFFGQGTRLTVV.

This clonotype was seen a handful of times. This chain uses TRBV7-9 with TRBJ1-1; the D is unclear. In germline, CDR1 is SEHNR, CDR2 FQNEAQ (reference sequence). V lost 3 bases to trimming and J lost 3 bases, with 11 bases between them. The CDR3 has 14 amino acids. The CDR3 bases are TGTGCCAGCAGCTTTTCGTATGGGGACACTGAAGCTTTCTTT. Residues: CASSFSYGDTEAFF.

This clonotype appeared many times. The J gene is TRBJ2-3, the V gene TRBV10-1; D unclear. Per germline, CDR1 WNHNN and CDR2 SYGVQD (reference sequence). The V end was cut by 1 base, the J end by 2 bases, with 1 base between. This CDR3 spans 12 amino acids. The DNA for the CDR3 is TGCGCCAGCAGTGAGTTCACAGATACGCAGTATTTT. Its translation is CASSEFTDTQYF.